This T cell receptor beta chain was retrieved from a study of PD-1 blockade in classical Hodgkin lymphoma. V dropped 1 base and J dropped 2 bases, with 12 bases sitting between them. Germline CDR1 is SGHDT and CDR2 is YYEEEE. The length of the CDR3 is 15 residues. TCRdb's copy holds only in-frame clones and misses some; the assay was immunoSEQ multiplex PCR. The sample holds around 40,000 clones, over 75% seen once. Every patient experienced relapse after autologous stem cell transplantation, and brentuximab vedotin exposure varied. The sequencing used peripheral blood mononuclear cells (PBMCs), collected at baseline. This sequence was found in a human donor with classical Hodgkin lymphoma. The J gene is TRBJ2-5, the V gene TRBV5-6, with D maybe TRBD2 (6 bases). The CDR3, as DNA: TGTGCCAGCAGCTTGCAGTCGGGGGTTCAAGAGACCCAGTACTTC. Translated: CASSLQSGVQETQYF. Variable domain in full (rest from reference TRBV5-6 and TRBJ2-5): DAGVTQSPTHLIKTRGQQVTLRCSPKSGHDTVSWYQQALGQGPQFIFQYYEEEERQRGNFPDRFSGHQFPNYSSELNVNALLLGDSALYLCASSLQSGVQETQYFGPGTRLLVL.